This T cell receptor (beta chain) was observed in a study of metastatic and nonmetastatic thyroid tumors. In its sample, this clone is medium-sized (0.01 to 0.1%). Its target is not known. There were no patients who had received any treatment before thyroid surgery. The study's findings and limits: Reportedly, malignant thyroid tumors had significantly higher TCR beta diversity than benign nodules, in blood and tumor.

Using MiXCR, TCRdb reanalyzed the PCR reads. The profile shows around 4,300 clones, about 31% of them singletons. V lost 5 bases, J lost 10 bases, and 12 bases stayed unmatched. Per the germline V gene, CDR1 is SGHTA and CDR2 is FQGTGA. This CDR3 comprises 16 residues. V gene TRBV7-3 combines with J gene TRBJ2-1; 12 bases match TRBD2. This TCR was sampled from a male donor with papillary thyroid cancer or a benign thyroid nodule (not recorded which). Some clones in this sample may be carry-over from other donors' samples. The material sequenced was adjacent normal tissue. The CDR3 DNA follows: TGTGCCAGCAGCCCCCATCCTAGCGGGGGGGCCCAGGAGCAGTTCTTC. It translates to CASSPHPSGGAQEQFF.